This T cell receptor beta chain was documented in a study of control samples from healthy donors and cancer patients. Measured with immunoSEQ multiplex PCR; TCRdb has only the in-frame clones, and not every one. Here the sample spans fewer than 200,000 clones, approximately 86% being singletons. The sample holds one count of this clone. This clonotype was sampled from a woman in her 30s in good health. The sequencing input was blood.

CDR3 in amino acids: CASRTGRFGGYTF. The CDR3 DNA reads TGTGCCAGCAGGACGGGACGGTTTGGCGGCTACACCTTC. The J gene is TRBJ1-2, the V gene TRBV28; D is perhaps TRBD1 (5 bases). The CDR3 spans 13 residues. The V end lost 6 bases, the J end lost 8 bases, and 16 bases lay between the germline ends. From germline, CDR1 is MDHEN and CDR2 SYDVKM.